What follows are 2 T cell receptor beta chains derived from one specimen sequenced in a study of blood T cell repertoires in COVID-19. Method: immunoSEQ multiplex PCR; TCRdb's copy keeps in-frame clones and lacks some. The table includes some 65,000 clones, around 87% detected once. The material sequenced was peripheral blood. These receptors were obtained from a man aged 35 to 55 with COVID-19, enrolled during active disease.

V usage is TRBV5-5 and J usage is TRBJ2-1, with TRBD2 identical over 13 bases. V lost 4 bases, J lost 7 bases, and 8 bases stayed unmatched. The CDR3 has 16 residues. In germline, CDR1 is SGHKS, CDR2 YYEKEE (reference sequence). The CDR3 here is CASSAQPGLAGNEQFF. The CDR3 region has the DNA TGTGCCAGCAGCGCCCAACCGGGACTAGCGGGAAATGAGCAGTTCTTC.

The chain uses TRBV18 and TRBJ1-1; no reliable D call. In germline, CDR1 is KGHSH, CDR2 LQKENI. The CDR3 spans 14 residues. Trimming stripped 2 bases from V and 5 bases from J, with 12 bases between. CDR3 in amino acids: CASSPNQRETEAFF. The CDR3 DNA sequence: TGTGCCAGCTCACCAAATCAACGGGAAACTGAAGCTTTCTTT. The whole variable domain, remainder taken from reference TRBV18 and TRBJ1-1, is NAGVMQNPRHLVRRRGQEARLRCSPMKGHSHVYWYRQLPEEGLKFMVYLQKENIIDESGMPKERFSAEFPKEGPSILRIQQVVRGDSAAYFCASSPNQRETEAFFGQGTRLTVV.